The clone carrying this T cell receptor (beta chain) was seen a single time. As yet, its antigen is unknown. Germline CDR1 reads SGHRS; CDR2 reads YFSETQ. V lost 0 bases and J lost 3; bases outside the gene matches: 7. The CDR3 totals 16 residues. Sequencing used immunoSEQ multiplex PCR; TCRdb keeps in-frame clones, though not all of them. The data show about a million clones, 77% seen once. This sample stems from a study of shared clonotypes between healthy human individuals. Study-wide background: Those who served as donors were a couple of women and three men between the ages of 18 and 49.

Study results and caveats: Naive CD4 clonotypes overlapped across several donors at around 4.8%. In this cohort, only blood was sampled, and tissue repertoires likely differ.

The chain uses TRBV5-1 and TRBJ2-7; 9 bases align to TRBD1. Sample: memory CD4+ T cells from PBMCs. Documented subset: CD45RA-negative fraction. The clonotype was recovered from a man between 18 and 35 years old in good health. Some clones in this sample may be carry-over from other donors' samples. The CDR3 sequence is CASSLAAGQGGYEQYF. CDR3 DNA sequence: TGCGCCAGCAGCTTGGCGGCGGGACAGGGAGGCTACGAGCAGTACTTC.